This TCR beta chain was retrieved from a study of human T cells and chemical hapten exposure. TCRdb used MiXCR to reprocess the RACE reads, holding one entry per CDR3 protein. In the table there are about 34,000 distinct CDR3 sequences, around 6.4% of which are singletons. The CDR3 has 15 residues. Germline CDR1 is PRHDT and CDR2 is FYEKMQ (reference sequence). The J segment lost 4 bases and the V segment lost 3 bases, leaving 5 bases of the junction unmatched. Time point here: patch test 1, 2 weeks after DPC sensitization. Specified treatment: therapeutic diphenylcyclopropenone sensitization with weekly scalp DPC. Total RNA was isolated from whole blood that had not been fractionated. Ahead of each patch test application, blood was drawn.

This material consisted of whole blood, taken in connection with sensitization to the hapten diphenylcyclopropenone (DPC). This receptor was identified in a woman aged 25 to 39 with alopecia areata. Some clones in this sample may be carry-over from other donors' samples. This sequence joins TRBV13 and TRBJ2-7; 11 nucleotides agree with TRBD1. The CDR3 here is CASSFRTGGSYEQYF. CDR3 in DNA: TGTGCCAGCAGCTTCCGGACAGGGGGCAGTTACGAGCAGTACTTC.